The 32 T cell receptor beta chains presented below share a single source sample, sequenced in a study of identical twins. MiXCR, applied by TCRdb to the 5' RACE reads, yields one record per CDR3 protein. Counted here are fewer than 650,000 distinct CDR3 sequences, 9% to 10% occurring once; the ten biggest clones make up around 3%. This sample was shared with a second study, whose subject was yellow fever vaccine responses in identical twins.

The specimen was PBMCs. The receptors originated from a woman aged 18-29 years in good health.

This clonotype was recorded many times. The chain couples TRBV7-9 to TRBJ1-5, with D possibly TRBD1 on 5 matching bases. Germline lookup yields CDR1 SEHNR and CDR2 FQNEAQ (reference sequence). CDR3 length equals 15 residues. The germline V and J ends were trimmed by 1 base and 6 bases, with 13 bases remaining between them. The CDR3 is CASSLVGDGIQPQHF. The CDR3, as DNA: TGTGCCAGCAGCTTAGTAGGGGACGGTATTCAGCCCCAGCATTTT. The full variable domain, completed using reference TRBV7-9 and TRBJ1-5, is DTGVSQNPRHKITKRGQNVTFRCDPISEHNRLYWYRQTLGQGPEFLTYFQNEAQLEKSRLLSDRFSAERPKGSFSTLEIQRTEQGDSAMYLCASSLVGDGIQPQHFGDGTRLSIL.

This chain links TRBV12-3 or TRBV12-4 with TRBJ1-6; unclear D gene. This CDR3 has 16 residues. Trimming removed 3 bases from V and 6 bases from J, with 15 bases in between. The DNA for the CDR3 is TGTGCCAGCAGTTTGGGTTTCACCGGTGGTAATTCACCCCTCCACTTT. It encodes CASSLGFTGGNSPLHF.

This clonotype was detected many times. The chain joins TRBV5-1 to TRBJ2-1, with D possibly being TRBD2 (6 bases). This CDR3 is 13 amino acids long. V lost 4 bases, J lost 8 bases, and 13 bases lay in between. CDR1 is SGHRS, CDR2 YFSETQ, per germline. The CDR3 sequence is CASSPLASDEQFF. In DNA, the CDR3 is TGCGCCAGCAGCCCACTAGCTTCGGATGAGCAGTTCTTC.

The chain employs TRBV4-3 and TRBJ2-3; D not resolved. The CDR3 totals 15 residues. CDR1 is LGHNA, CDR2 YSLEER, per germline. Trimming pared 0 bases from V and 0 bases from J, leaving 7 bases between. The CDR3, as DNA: TGCGCCAGCAGCCAAGACTCCGGAAGCACAGATACGCAGTATTTT. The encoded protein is CASSQDSGSTDTQYF.

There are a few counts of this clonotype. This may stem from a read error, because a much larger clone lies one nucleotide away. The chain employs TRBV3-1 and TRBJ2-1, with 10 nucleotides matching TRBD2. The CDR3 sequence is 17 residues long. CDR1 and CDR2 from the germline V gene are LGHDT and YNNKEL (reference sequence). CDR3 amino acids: CATSQFSWGTSVNEQFF. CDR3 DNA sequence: TGTGCCACCAGCCAATTCTCGTGGGGGACTAGCGTCAATGAGCAGTTCTTC.

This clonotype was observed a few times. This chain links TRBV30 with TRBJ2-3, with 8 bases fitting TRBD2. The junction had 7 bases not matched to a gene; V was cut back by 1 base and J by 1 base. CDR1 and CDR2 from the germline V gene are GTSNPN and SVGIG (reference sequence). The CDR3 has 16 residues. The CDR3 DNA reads TGTGCCTGGAGTGGCCTAGCGGGTGCCCGCACAGATACGCAGTATTTT. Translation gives CAWSGLAGARTDTQYF. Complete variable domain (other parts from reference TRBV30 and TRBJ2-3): SQTIHQWPATLVQPVGSPLSLECTVEGTSNPNLYWYRQAAGRGLQLLFYSVGIGQISSEVPQNLSASRPQDRQFILSSKKLLLSDSGFYLCAWSGLAGARTDTQYFGPGTRLTVL.

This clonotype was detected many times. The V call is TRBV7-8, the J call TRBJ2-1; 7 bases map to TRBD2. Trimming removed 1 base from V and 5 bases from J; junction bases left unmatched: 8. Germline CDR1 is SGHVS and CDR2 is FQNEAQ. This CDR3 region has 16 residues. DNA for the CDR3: TGTGCCAGCAGCTTAGGGAGGCTAGCGGACCACAATGAGCAGTTCTTC. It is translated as CASSLGRLADHNEQFF.

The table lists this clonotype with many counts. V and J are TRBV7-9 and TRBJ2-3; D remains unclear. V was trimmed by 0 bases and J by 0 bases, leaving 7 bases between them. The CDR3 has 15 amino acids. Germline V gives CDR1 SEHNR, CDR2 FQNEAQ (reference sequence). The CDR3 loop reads CASSLADGSTDTQYF. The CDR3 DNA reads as TGTGCCAGCAGCTTAGCGGACGGGAGCACAGATACGCAGTATTTT.

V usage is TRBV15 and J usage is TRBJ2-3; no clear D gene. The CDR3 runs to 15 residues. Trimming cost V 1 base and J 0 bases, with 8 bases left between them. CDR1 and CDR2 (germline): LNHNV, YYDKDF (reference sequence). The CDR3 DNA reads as TGTGCCACCAGCAGAGGGGTAGCTAGCACAGATACGCAGTATTTT. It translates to CATSRGVASTDTQYF.

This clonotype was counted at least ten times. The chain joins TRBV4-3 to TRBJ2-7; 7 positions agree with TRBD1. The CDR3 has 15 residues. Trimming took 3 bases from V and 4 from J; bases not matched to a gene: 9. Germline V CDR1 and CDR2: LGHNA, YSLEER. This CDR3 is CASSQDRQGVYEQYF. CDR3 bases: TGCGCCAGCAGCCAGGATAGACAGGGTGTTTACGAGCAGTACTTC.

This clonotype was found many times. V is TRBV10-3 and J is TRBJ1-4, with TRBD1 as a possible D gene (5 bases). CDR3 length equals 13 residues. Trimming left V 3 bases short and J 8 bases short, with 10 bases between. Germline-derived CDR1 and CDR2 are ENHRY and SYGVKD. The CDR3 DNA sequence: TGTGCCATCAGTGACGGCAGGGACGAAAAACTGTTTTTT. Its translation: CAISDGRDEKLFF.

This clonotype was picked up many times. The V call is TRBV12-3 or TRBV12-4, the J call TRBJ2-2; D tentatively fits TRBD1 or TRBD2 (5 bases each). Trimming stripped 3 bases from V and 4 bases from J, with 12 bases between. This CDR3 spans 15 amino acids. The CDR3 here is CASSFASGGTGELFF. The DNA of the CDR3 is TGTGCCAGCAGTTTTGCGAGTGGGGGCACCGGGGAGCTGTTTTTT.

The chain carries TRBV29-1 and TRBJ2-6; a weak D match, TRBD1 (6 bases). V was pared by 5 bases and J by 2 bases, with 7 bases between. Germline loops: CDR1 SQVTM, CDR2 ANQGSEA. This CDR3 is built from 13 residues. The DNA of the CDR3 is TGCAGCGTTCGACAGGCTGGGGCCAACGTCCTGACTTTC. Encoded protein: CSVRQAGANVLTF.

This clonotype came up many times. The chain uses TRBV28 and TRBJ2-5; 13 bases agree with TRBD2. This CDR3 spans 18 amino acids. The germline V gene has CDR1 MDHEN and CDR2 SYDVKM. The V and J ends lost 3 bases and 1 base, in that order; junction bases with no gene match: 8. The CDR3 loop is CASSLGLAGTSTQETQYF. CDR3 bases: TGTGCCAGCAGTTTGGGACTAGCGGGGACGTCCACCCAAGAGACCCAGTACTTC. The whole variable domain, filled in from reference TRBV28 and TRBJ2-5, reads DVKVTQSSRYLVKRTGEKVFLECVQDMDHENMFWYRQDPGLGLRLIYFSYDVKMKEKGDIPEGYSVSREKKERFSLILESASTNQTSMYLCASSLGLAGTSTQETQYFGPGTRLLVL.

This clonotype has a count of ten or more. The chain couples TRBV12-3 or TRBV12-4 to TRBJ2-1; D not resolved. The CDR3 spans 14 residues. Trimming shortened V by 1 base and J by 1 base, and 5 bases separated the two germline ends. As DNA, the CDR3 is TGTGCCAGCAGTTTAGGACTTTCCTACAATGAGCAGTTCTTC. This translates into CASSLGLSYNEQFF.

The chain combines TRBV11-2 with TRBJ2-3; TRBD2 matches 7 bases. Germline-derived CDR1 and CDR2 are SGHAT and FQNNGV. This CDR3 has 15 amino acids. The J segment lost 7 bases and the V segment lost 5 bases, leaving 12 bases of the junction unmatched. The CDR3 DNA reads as TGTGCCAGCAGCCCGCCTCGGTTGGGAGGGCATACGCAGTATTTT. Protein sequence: CASSPPRLGGHTQYF.

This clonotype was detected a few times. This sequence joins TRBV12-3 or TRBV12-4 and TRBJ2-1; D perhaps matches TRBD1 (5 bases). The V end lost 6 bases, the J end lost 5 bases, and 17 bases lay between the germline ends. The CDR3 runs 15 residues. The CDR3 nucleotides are TGTGCCAGCAGCCCAGGGTTTTTTGGGGACAATGAGCAGTTCTTC. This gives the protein CASSPGFFGDNEQFF.

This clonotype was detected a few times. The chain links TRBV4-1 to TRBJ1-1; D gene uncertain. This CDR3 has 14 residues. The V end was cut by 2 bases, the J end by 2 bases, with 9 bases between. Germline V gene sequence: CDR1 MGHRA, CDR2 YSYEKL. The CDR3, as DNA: TGCGCCAGCAGCCAACCGAACACAAACACTGAAGCTTTCTTT. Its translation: CASSQPNTNTEAFF.

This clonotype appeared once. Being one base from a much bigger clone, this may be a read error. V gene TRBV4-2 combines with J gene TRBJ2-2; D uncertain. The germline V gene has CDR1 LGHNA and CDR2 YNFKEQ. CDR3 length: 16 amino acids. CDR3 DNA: TGTGCCAGCAGCCACCCCGGCCAGACGAACACCAGGGAGCTGTTTTTT. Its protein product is CASSHPGQTNTRELFF.

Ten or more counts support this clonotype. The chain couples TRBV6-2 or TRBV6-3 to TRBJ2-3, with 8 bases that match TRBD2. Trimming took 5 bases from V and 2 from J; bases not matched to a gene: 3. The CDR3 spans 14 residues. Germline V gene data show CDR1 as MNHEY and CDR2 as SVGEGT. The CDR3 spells CASSRLANTDTQYF. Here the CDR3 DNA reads TGTGCCAGCAGTCGACTAGCGAACACAGATACGCAGTATTTT.

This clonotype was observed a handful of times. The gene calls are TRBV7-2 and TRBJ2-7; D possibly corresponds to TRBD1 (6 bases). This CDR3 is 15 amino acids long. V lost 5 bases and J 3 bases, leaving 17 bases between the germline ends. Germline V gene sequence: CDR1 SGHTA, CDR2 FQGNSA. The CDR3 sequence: CASSPLMGANYEQYF. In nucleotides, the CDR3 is TGTGCCAGCAGCCCACTAATGGGGGCCAACTACGAGCAGTACTTC. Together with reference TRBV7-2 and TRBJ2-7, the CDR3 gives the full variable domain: GAGVSQSPSNKVTEKGKDVELRCDPISGHTALYWYRQSLGQGLEFLIYFQGNSAPDKSGLPSDRFSAERTGGSVSTLTIQRTQQEDSAVYLCASSPLMGANYEQYFGPGTRLTVT.

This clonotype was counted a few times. This chain's CDR3 is CASSQVLGGLNTGELFF. The CDR3 DNA sequence: TGCGCCAGCAGCCAAGTCCTGGGCGGGCTGAACACCGGGGAGCTGTTTTTT. V and J are TRBV4-1 and TRBJ2-2; perhaps TRBD2 as D (5 bases). CDR3 length equals 17 residues. Deletions cut 1 base from V and 1 base from J, with 13 bases between. Germline lookup yields CDR1 MGHRA and CDR2 YSYEKL.

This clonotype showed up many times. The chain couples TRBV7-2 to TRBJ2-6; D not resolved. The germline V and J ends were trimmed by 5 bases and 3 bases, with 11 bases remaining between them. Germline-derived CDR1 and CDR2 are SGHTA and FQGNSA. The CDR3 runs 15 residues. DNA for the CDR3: TGTGCCAGCAGCCTGAAGTTGCTTGGGGCCAACGTCCTGACTTTC. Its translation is CASSLKLLGANVLTF.

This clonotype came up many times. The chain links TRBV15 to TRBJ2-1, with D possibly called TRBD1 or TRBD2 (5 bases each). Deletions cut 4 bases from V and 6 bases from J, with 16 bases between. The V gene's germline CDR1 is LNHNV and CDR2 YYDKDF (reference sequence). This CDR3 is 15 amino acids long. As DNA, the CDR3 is TGTGCCACCAGCAACCCCGCCGGGACCCGCAATGAGCAGTTCTTC. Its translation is CATSNPAGTRNEQFF. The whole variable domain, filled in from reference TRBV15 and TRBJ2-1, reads DAMVIQNPRYQVTQFGKPVTLSCSQTLNHNVMYWYQQKSSQAPKLLFHYYDKDFNNEADTPDNFQSRRPNTSFCFLDIRSPGLGDTAMYLCATSNPAGTRNEQFFGPGTRLTVL.

CDR3 in amino acids: CSARPTTLGEQYF. Written as DNA, the CDR3 is TGCAGTGCTAGACCAACTACATTGGGCGAGCAGTACTTC. The chain links TRBV20-1 to TRBJ2-7; D unresolved. The CDR3 is 13 residues long. The germline V and J ends were trimmed by 2 bases and 6 bases, with 14 bases remaining between them. CDR1 and CDR2 from the germline V gene are DFQATT and SNEGSKA (reference sequence).

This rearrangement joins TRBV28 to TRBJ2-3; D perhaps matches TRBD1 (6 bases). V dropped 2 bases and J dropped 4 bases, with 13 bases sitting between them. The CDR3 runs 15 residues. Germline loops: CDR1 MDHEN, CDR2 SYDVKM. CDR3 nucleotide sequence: TGTGCCAGCAGTTTAGGGACATCGGCGGCAGATACGCAGTATTTT. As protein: CASSLGTSAADTQYF.

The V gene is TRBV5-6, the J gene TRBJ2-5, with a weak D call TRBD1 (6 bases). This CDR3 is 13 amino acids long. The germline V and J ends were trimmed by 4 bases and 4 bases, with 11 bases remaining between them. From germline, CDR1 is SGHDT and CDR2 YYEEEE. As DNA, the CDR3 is TGTGCCAGCAGCCCCGGACAGAGAGAGACCCAGTACTTC. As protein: CASSPGQRETQYF. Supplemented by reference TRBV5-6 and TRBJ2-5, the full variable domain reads DAGVTQSPTHLIKTRGQQVTLRCSPKSGHDTVSWYQQALGQGPQFIFQYYEEEERQRGNFPDRFSGHQFPNYSSELNVNALLLGDSALYLCASSPGQRETQYFGPGTRLLVL.

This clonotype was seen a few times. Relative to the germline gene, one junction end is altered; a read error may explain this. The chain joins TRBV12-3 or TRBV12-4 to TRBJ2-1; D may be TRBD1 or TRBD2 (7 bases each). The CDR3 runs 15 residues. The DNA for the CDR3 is TGTGCCAGCAGATTAGCTGTCAGGGGGGGCAATGAGCAGTTCTTC. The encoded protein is CASRLAVRGGNEQFF.

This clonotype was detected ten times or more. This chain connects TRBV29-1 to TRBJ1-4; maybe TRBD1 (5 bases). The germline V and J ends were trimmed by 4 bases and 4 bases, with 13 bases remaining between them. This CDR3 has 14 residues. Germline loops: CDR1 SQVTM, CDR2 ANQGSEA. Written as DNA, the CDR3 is TGCAGCGTTGCGCCGGGGACGGTTAATGAAAAACTGTTTTTT. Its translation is CSVAPGTVNEKLFF.

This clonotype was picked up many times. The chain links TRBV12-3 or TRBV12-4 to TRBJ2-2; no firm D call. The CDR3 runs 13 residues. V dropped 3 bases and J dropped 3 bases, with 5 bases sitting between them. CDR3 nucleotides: TGTGCCAGCAGTTTTGGGGACACCGGGGAGCTGTTTTTT. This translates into CASSFGDTGELFF.

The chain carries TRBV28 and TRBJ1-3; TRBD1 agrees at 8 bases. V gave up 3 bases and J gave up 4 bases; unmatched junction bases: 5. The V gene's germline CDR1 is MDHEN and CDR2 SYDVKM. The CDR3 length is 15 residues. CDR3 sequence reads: CASSFAGGVGNTIYF. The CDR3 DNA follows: TGTGCCAGCAGTTTTGCAGGGGGCGTAGGAAACACCATATATTTT.

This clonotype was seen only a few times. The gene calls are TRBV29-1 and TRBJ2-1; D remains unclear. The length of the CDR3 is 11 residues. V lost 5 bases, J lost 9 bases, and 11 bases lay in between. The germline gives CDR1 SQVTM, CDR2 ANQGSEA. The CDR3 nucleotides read TGCAGCGTTCCCGTGGCTATTGAGCAGTTCTTC. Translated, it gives CSVPVAIEQFF.